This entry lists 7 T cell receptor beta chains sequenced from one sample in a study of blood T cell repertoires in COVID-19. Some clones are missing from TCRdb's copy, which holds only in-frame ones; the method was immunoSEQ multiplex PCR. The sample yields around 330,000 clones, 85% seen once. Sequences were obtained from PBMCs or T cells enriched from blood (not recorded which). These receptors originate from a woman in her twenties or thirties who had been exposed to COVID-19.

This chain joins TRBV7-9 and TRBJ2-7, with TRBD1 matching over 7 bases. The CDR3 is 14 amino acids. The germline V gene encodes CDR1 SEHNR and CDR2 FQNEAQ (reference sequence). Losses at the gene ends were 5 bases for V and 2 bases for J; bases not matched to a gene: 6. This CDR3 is CASSTRQGPYEQYF. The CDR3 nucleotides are TGTGCCAGCAGCACCCGACAGGGCCCCTACGAGCAGTACTTC.

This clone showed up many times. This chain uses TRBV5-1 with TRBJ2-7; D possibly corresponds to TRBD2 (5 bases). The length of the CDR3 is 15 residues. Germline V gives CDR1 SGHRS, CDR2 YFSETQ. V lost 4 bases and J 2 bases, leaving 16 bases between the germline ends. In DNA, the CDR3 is TGCGCCAGCAGCCCCGACCTGGACTCAGCCTACGAGCAGTACTTC. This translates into CASSPDLDSAYEQYF.

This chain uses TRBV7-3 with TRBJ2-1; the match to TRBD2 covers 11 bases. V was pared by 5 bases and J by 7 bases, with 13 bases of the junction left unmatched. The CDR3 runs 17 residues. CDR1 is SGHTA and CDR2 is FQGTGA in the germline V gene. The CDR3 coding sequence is TGTGCCAGCAGCCGGGCGGTAGCGGGAGGGCCGGGTAATGAGCAGTTCTTC. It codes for CASSRAVAGGPGNEQFF.

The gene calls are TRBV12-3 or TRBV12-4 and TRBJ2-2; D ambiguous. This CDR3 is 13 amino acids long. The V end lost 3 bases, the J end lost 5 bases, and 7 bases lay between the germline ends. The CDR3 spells CASSFGGTGELFF. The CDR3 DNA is TGTGCCAGCAGTTTTGGCGGAACCGGGGAGCTGTTTTTT.

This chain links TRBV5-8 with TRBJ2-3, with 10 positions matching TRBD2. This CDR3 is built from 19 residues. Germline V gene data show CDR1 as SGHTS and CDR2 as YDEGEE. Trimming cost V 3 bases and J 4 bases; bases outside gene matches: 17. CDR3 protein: CASSSRLLTSGIFSDTQYF. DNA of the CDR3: TGTGCCAGCAGCTCGAGACTCCTTACTAGCGGGATTTTTTCAGATACGCAGTATTTT.

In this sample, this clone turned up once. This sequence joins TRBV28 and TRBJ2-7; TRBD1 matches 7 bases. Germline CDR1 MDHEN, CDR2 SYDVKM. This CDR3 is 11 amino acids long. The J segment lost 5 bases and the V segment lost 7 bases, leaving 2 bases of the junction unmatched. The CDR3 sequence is CASKGAHEQYF. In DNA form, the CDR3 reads TGTGCCAGCAAGGGGGCCCACGAGCAGTACTTC.

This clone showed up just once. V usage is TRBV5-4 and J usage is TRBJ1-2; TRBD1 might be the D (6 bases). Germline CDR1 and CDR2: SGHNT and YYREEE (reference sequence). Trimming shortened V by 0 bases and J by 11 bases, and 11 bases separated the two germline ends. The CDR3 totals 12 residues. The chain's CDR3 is CASSLAERGYTF. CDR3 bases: TGTGCCAGCAGCTTGGCCGAAAGGGGGTACACCTTC. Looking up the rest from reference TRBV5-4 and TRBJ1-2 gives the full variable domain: ETGVTQSPTHLIKTRGQQVTLRCSSQSGHNTVSWYQQALGQGPQFIFQYYREEENGRGNFPPRFSGLQFPNYSSELNVNALELDDSALYLCASSLAERGYTFGSGTRLTVV.